In its sample, the clone carrying this T cell receptor (beta chain) was seen a few times. Germline assignment: CDR1 SNHLY and CDR2 FYNNEI. The ends were cut back, 2 bases at V and 0 bases at J, with 8 bases in the middle. CDR3 length equals 15 residues. The time point denotes: pre-sensitization, week 0. The treatment was: therapeutic diphenylcyclopropenone sensitization with weekly scalp DPC. Prior to each patch test being applied, blood was drawn. The sample is drawn from a study of human T cells and chemical hapten exposure. Using its own MiXCR run on the RACE reads, TCRdb lists one record per CDR3 protein. The sample yields fewer than 200,000 distinct CDR3 sequences, approximately 29% seen once.

The origin of this receptor is a woman in her thirties with alopecia areata. Some clones in this sample may be carry-over from other donors' samples. The source material was whole blood, sampled in connection with sensitization to the hapten diphenylcyclopropenone (DPC). V usage is TRBV2 and J usage is TRBJ2-1, with D perhaps matching TRBD2 (5 bases). This CDR3 is CASSENAGSYNEQFF. In DNA, the CDR3 is TGTGCCAGCAGTGAAAACGCGGGCTCCTACAATGAGCAGTTCTTC. Looking up the rest from reference TRBV2 and TRBJ2-1 gives the full variable domain: EPEVTQTPSHQVTQMGQEVILRCVPISNHLYFYWYRQILGQKVEFLVSFYNNEISEKSEIFDDQFSVERPDGSNFTLKIRSTKLEDSAMYFCASSENAGSYNEQFFGPGTRLTVL.